This T cell receptor beta chain came from a study of CD8+ T cells in alopecia areata. Findings and limits, study-wide: The link between baseline CD8+ expansion and response remains uncertain with one nonresponder. Unlike in mice, where it was clearer, TCR sharing across patients was less clear, possibly HLA-related.

The treatment here: oral pan-JAK inhibitor, 5-10 mg twice daily. As to this clone: The target antigen is unknown.

cDNA prepared by RNA extraction and subsequent reverse transcription served as the template for sequencing. TCRdb keeps only in-frame clones here, not all; method: immunoSEQ multiplex PCR. The table lists 170,000 or so clones, about three fifths of them singletons. V dropped 7 bases and J dropped 0 bases, with 12 bases sitting between them. CDR3 length: 14 residues. Germline V gene sequence: CDR1 SNHLY, CDR2 FYNNEI. The sequence was obtained from a human donor with alopecia areata. The sequencing here drew on CD8+ T cells sorted from blood, taken at week 24, from a patient treated with tofacitinib. The chain employs TRBV2 and TRBJ1-1; D remains unclear. CDR3 nucleotides: TGTGCCAGCAACCCCGCCCCGCTGAACACTGAAGCTTTCTTT. Its protein product is CASNPAPLNTEAFF.